Listed below are T cell receptor beta chains from one sample, sequenced in a study of OX40 agonist ivuxolimab in advanced cancers. Measured with immunoSEQ multiplex PCR; TCRdb has only the in-frame clones, and not every one. Of 60,000 to 75,000 clones listed, over 65% are singletons. Sequencing was performed on CD4+ or CD8+ T cells sorted from blood, taken in a trial of the OX40 agonist ivuxolimab. These receptors were taken from an adult with an advanced solid tumor such as melanoma, head and neck, liver or kidney cancer. Both conserved end residues are part of each CDR3. D genes are given only for firm matches. The size of a clone is reported for some rows only, either as once, few or many, or as a class for expanded clones.

CDR3 protein: CASRLKPFSNQPQHF; CDR3 DNA: TGTGCCAGCAGACTCAAACCATTTAGCAATCAGCCCCAGCATTTT; clone size: -; D gene: -; V gene: TRBV27; J gene: TRBJ1-5; CDR3 length: 15
CDR3 protein: CASSPSTAGGTDTQYF; CDR3 DNA: TGCGCCAGCAGTCCGTCGACAGCGGGGGGCACAGATACGCAGTATTTT; clone size: -; D gene: TRBD2; V gene: TRBV5-1; J gene: TRBJ2-3; CDR3 length: 16
CDR3 protein: CASSPRAYGYTF; CDR3 DNA: TGTGCCAGCAGCCCTAGGGCCTATGGCTACACCTTC; clone size: -; D gene: -; V gene: TRBV7-2; J gene: TRBJ1-2; CDR3 length: 12
CDR3 protein: CAWSHGTGIPDNEQFF; CDR3 DNA: TGTGCCTGGAGCCACGGTACAGGGATCCCGGACAATGAGCAGTTCTTC; clone size: -; D gene: -; V gene: TRBV30; J gene: TRBJ2-1; CDR3 length: 16
CDR3 protein: CASSKVLVGVYGYTF; CDR3 DNA: TGTGCCAGCAGCAAAGTATTAGTAGGGGTCTATGGCTACACCTTC; clone size: -; D gene: -; V gene: TRBV21-1; J gene: TRBJ1-2; CDR3 length: 15
CDR3 protein: CASSQRMGVEQFF; CDR3 DNA: TGCGCCAGCAGCCAACGGATGGGTGTCGAGCAGTTCTTC; clone size: -; D gene: -; V gene: TRBV4-1; J gene: TRBJ2-1; CDR3 length: 13
CDR3 protein: CASTFEGEAFF; CDR3 DNA: TGTGCCAGCACCTTCGAGGGGGAAGCTTTCTTT; clone size: -; D gene: -; V gene: TRBV6-6; J gene: TRBJ1-1; CDR3 length: 11
CDR3 protein: CASNRDRNNSPLHF; CDR3 DNA: TGTGCCAGTAACAGGGACAGAAATAATTCACCCCTCCACTTT; clone size: -; D gene: TRBD1; V gene: TRBV19; J gene: TRBJ1-6; CDR3 length: 14
CDR3 protein: CASSRTTGEAFF; CDR3 DNA: TGTGCCAGCAGCCGCACTACCGGTGAAGCTTTCTTT; clone size: -; D gene: -; V gene: TRBV11-2; J gene: TRBJ1-1; CDR3 length: 12
CDR3 protein: CASSFRPTNYGYTF; CDR3 DNA: TGTGCCAGCAGCTTCAGGCCTACTAACTATGGCTACACCTTC; clone size: -; D gene: -; V gene: TRBV7-2; J gene: TRBJ1-2; CDR3 length: 14
CDR3 protein: CATSGTGLGEAFF; CDR3 DNA: TGTGCCACCAGCGGTACAGGGCTCGGCGAAGCTTTCTTT; clone size: -; D gene: -; V gene: TRBV15; J gene: TRBJ1-1; CDR3 length: 13
CDR3 protein: CASSLSPTGGFKPQHF; CDR3 DNA: TGTGCCAGCAGCCTGAGCCCTACAGGGGGTTTTAAGCCCCAGCATTTT; clone size: -; D gene: TRBD1; V gene: TRBV5-6; J gene: TRBJ1-5; CDR3 length: 16
CDR3 protein: CASSRPGPSGNTIYF; CDR3 DNA: TGTGCCAGCAGCAGACCGGGGCCCTCTGGAAACACCATATATTTT; clone size: -; D gene: -; V gene: TRBV11-2; J gene: TRBJ1-3; CDR3 length: 15
CDR3 protein: CASSALAGDTEAFF; CDR3 DNA: TGTGCCAGCAGCGCCTTGGCCGGAGACACTGAAGCTTTCTTT; clone size: -; D gene: -; V gene: TRBV7-8; J gene: TRBJ1-1; CDR3 length: 14
CDR3 protein: CASSERGGNTGELFF; CDR3 DNA: TGTGCCAGCAGTGAGCGGGGGGGCAACACCGGGGAGCTGTTTTTT; clone size: -; D gene: TRBD2; V gene: TRBV6-4; J gene: TRBJ2-2; CDR3 length: 15
CDR3 protein: CASSKEETQYF; CDR3 DNA: TGTGCCAGCAGCAAGGAAGAGACCCAGTACTTC; clone size: -; D gene: -; V gene: TRBV21-1; J gene: TRBJ2-5; CDR3 length: 11
CDR3 protein: CASSLDPDYKPTDTQYF; CDR3 DNA: TGTGCCAGCAGCTTAGATCCCGACTATAAGCCCACAGATACGCAGTATTTT; clone size: -; D gene: -; V gene: TRBV11-2; J gene: TRBJ2-3; CDR3 length: 17
CDR3 protein: CASSENRGANEQFF; CDR3 DNA: TGTGCCAGCAGTGAAAATCGGGGTGCGAATGAGCAGTTCTTC; clone size: -; D gene: -; V gene: TRBV2; J gene: TRBJ2-1; CDR3 length: 14
CDR3 protein: CASSQRSAGEYEQYF; CDR3 DNA: TGCGCCAGCAGCCAAAGGAGTGCGGGAGAATACGAGCAGTACTTC; clone size: -; D gene: TRBD2; V gene: TRBV4-3; J gene: TRBJ2-7; CDR3 length: 15
CDR3 protein: CSGRTGETQYF; CDR3 DNA: TGCAGCGGAAGGACGGGAGAGACCCAGTACTTC; clone size: -; D gene: -; V gene: TRBV29-1; J gene: TRBJ2-5; CDR3 length: 11
CDR3 protein: CASSLRGSGVANYGYTF; CDR3 DNA: TGTGCCAGCAGTTTAAGGGGGTCAGGGGTAGCCAACTATGGCTACACCTTC; clone size: few; D gene: -; V gene: TRBV27; J gene: TRBJ1-2; CDR3 length: 17
CDR3 protein: CASSSAVAGGELFF; CDR3 DNA: TGTGCCAGCAGCTCGGCCGTGGCCGGGGGGGAGCTGTTTTTT; clone size: -; D gene: -; V gene: TRBV7-9; J gene: TRBJ2-2; CDR3 length: 14
CDR3 protein: CASSFLRRLNTEAFF; CDR3 DNA: TGTGCCAGCAGCTTCTTAAGACGGCTGAACACTGAAGCTTTCTTT; clone size: -; D gene: -; V gene: TRBV7-2; J gene: TRBJ1-1; CDR3 length: 15
CDR3 protein: CASRADRNYGYTF; CDR3 DNA: TGTGCCAGCAGAGCGGACAGAAACTATGGCTACACCTTC; clone size: -; D gene: -; V gene: TRBV7-2; J gene: TRBJ1-2; CDR3 length: 13
CDR3 protein: CASSYSRDYNEQFF; CDR3 DNA: TGTGCCAGCAGTTACTCGCGGGATTACAATGAGCAGTTCTTC; clone size: -; D gene: -; V gene: TRBV6-5; J gene: TRBJ2-1; CDR3 length: 14
CDR3 protein: CASSERGQGGGRNTEAFF; CDR3 DNA: TGTGCCAGCAGTGAGCGGGGACAGGGAGGGGGGAGGAACACTGAAGCTTTCTTT; clone size: -; D gene: TRBD1; V gene: TRBV2; J gene: TRBJ1-1; CDR3 length: 18
CDR3 protein: CASSSHRSYNEQFF; CDR3 DNA: TGTGCCAGCAGTTCCCACCGCTCCTACAATGAGCAGTTCTTC; clone size: -; D gene: -; V gene: TRBV27; J gene: TRBJ2-1; CDR3 length: 14
CDR3 protein: CASSQRDATEAFF; CDR3 DNA: TGTGCCAGCTCACAAAGGGACGCCACTGAAGCTTTCTTT; clone size: few; D gene: -; V gene: TRBV18; J gene: TRBJ1-1; CDR3 length: 13
CDR3 protein: CASGSVGANTGELFF; CDR3 DNA: TGCGCCAGCGGGTCGGTGGGGGCAAACACCGGGGAGCTGTTTTTT; clone size: -; D gene: -; V gene: TRBV4-1; J gene: TRBJ2-2; CDR3 length: 15
CDR3 protein: CASAGGTGLYNEQFF; CDR3 DNA: TGTGCCTCCGCAGGTGGGACAGGGTTATACAATGAGCAGTTCTTC; clone size: -; D gene: TRBD1; V gene: TRBV30; J gene: TRBJ2-1; CDR3 length: 15
CDR3 protein: CASSFRGNQPQHF; CDR3 DNA: TGTGCCAGCAGTTTCCGGGGCAATCAGCCCCAGCATTTT; clone size: -; D gene: -; V gene: TRBV7-2; J gene: TRBJ1-5; CDR3 length: 13
CDR3 protein: CASSRQGGGTEAFF; CDR3 DNA: TGTGCCAGCAGCCGACAGGGAGGGGGCACTGAAGCTTTCTTT; clone size: -; D gene: TRBD1; V gene: TRBV11-2; J gene: TRBJ1-1; CDR3 length: 14
CDR3 protein: CASSSGRATAETQYF; CDR3 DNA: TGTGCCAGCAGTAGCGGGAGGGCCACGGCAGAGACCCAGTACTTC; clone size: -; D gene: TRBD2; V gene: TRBV11-3; J gene: TRBJ2-5; CDR3 length: 15
CDR3 protein: CASSPQGVPGLVLPSSDYEQYF; CDR3 DNA: TGTGCCAGCAGTCCGCAGGGTGTCCCGGGACTAGTTCTCCCATCGTCGGACTACGAGCAGTACTTC; clone size: -; D gene: TRBD2; V gene: TRBV9; J gene: TRBJ2-7; CDR3 length: 22
CDR3 protein: CASTLRDQGNEKLFF; CDR3 DNA: TGTGCCAGTACGCTCCGGGACCAGGGTAATGAAAAACTGTTTTTT; clone size: -; D gene: -; V gene: TRBV25-1; J gene: TRBJ1-4; CDR3 length: 15
CDR3 protein: CASSFKYEQYF; CDR3 DNA: TGCGCCAGCAGCTTTAAGTACGAGCAGTACTTC; clone size: -; D gene: -; V gene: TRBV5-1; J gene: TRBJ2-7; CDR3 length: 11
CDR3 protein: CASSTRPNTEAFF; CDR3 DNA: TGTGCCAGCAGTACCCGCCCTAACACTGAAGCTTTCTTT; clone size: -; D gene: -; V gene: TRBV6-6; J gene: TRBJ1-1; CDR3 length: 13
CDR3 protein: CASSLFGTRTSSGNTIYF; CDR3 DNA: TGTGCCAGCAGTTTATTTGGCACCCGAACGAGCTCTGGAAACACCATATATTTT; clone size: -; D gene: -; V gene: TRBV28; J gene: TRBJ1-3; CDR3 length: 18
CDR3 protein: CASSPRDRAYSGNTIYF; CDR3 DNA: TGTGCCAGCAGCCCCCGGGACAGGGCTTACTCTGGAAACACCATATATTTT; clone size: -; D gene: TRBD1; V gene: TRBV9; J gene: TRBJ1-3; CDR3 length: 17
CDR3 protein: CASSRDYGYTF; CDR3 DNA: TGTGCCAGCAGTCGTGACTATGGCTACACCTTC; clone size: few; D gene: -; V gene: TRBV6-6; J gene: TRBJ1-2; CDR3 length: 11
CDR3 protein: CASSQGGIGTAEAFF; CDR3 DNA: TGCGCCAGCAGCCAAGGAGGCATCGGGACAGCTGAAGCTTTCTTT; clone size: -; D gene: TRBD1; V gene: TRBV4-3; J gene: TRBJ1-1; CDR3 length: 15
CDR3 protein: CASSLGGGGRDEQYF; CDR3 DNA: TGTGCCAGCAGCTTAGGCGGAGGGGGCAGAGACGAGCAGTACTTC; clone size: -; D gene: -; V gene: TRBV7-9; J gene: TRBJ2-7; CDR3 length: 15
CDR3 protein: CAWSLTGTIAYEQYF; CDR3 DNA: TGTGCCTGGAGTTTAACCGGGACTATAGCGTACGAGCAGTACTTC; clone size: -; D gene: TRBD2; V gene: TRBV30; J gene: TRBJ2-7; CDR3 length: 15
CDR3 protein: CASSRENRGSNYGYTF; CDR3 DNA: TGTGCCAGCAGCCGCGAAAACCGGGGATCTAACTATGGCTACACCTTC; clone size: -; D gene: -; V gene: TRBV4-2; J gene: TRBJ1-2; CDR3 length: 16
CDR3 protein: CASSISSVGSNQPQHF; CDR3 DNA: TGTGCCAGTAGTATATCCTCCGTAGGCAGCAATCAGCCCCAGCATTTT; clone size: -; D gene: -; V gene: TRBV19; J gene: TRBJ1-5; CDR3 length: 16
CDR3 protein: CASRRDSGGASIQYF; CDR3 DNA: TGTGCCAGCAGAAGAGATAGCGGGGGGGCCAGCATTCAGTACTTC; clone size: -; D gene: TRBD2; V gene: TRBV7-2; J gene: TRBJ2-4; CDR3 length: 15
CDR3 protein: CASSLGVGGDQPQHF; CDR3 DNA: TGCGCCAGCAGCTTGGGAGTAGGGGGAGATCAGCCCCAGCATTTT; clone size: -; D gene: -; V gene: TRBV5-1; J gene: TRBJ1-5; CDR3 length: 15
CDR3 protein: CASSFPRSPAGELFF; CDR3 DNA: TGTGCCAGCAGTTTCCCCAGATCCCCCGCCGGGGAGCTGTTTTTT; clone size: -; D gene: -; V gene: TRBV28; J gene: TRBJ2-2; CDR3 length: 15
CDR3 protein: CAWSRANEQYF; CDR3 DNA: TGTGCCTGGAGTAGGGCAAACGAGCAGTACTTC; clone size: -; D gene: -; V gene: TRBV30; J gene: TRBJ2-7; CDR3 length: 11
CDR3 protein: CASSQGPRRGGKLFF; CDR3 DNA: TGCGCCAGCAGCCAAGGCCCCCGTAGAGGAGGTAAACTGTTTTTT; clone size: -; D gene: -; V gene: TRBV4-3; J gene: TRBJ1-4; CDR3 length: 15
CDR3 protein: CASSTSDRGNTGELFF; CDR3 DNA: TGTGCCAGCAGCACCTCGGACAGGGGCAACACCGGGGAGCTGTTTTTT; clone size: -; D gene: TRBD1; V gene: TRBV7-9; J gene: TRBJ2-2; CDR3 length: 16
CDR3 protein: CASSPVLLNTEAFF; CDR3 DNA: TGTGCCAGCAGTCCAGTTCTGCTGAACACTGAAGCTTTCTTT; clone size: -; D gene: -; V gene: TRBV28; J gene: TRBJ1-1; CDR3 length: 14
CDR3 protein: CATSRAGRGDQPQHF; CDR3 DNA: TGTGCCACCAGCAGAGCGGGCCGCGGGGATCAGCCCCAGCATTTT; clone size: -; D gene: -; V gene: TRBV15; J gene: TRBJ1-5; CDR3 length: 15